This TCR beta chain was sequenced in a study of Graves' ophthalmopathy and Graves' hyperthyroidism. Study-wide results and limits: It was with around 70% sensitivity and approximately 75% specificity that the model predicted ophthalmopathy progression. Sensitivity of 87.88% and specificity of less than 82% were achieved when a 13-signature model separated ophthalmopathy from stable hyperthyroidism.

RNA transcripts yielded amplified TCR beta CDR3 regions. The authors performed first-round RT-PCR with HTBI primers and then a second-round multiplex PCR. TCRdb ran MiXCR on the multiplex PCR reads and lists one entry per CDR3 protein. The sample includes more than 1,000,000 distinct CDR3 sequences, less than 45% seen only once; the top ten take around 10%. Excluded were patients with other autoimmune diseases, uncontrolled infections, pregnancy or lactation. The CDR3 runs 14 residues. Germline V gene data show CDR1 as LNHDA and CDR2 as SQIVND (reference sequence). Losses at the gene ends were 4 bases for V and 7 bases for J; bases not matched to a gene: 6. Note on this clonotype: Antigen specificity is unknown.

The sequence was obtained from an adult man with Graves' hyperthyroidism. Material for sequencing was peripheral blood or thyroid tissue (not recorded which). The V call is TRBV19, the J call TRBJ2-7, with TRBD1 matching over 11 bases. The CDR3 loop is CASSNTGTGGEQYF. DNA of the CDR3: TGTGCCAGTAGTAACACCGGGACAGGGGGAGAGCAGTACTTC.